A selection of T cell receptor beta chains follows, all from one sample in a study of cytomegalovirus exposure and HLA in healthy donors. Clones were sequenced by immunoSEQ multiplex PCR, and TCRdb holds only the in-frame ones, with some missing. Altogether about 59,000 clones are present, about 83% being singletons, with the ten largest covering 1.5% to 2%. Material for sequencing was PBMCs. The source of these receptors is a human donor in good health. The CDR3 runs from the conserved cysteine through the conserved F or W. D genes are given only for firm matches. Clone size is not always given. Where it is, it says once, few, many or a class for expanded clones.

cdr3_length: 16
d_call: NA
v_call: TRBV11-3
clone_size: NA
j_call: TRBJ2-2
cdr3_aa: CASSFGLARNTGELFF
cdr3_nt: TGTGCCAGCAGCTTTGGGCTAGCGAGAAACACCGGGGAGCTGTTTTTT

cdr3_length: 13
d_call: NA
v_call: TRBV29-1
clone_size: NA
j_call: TRBJ2-3
cdr3_aa: CSVEAQQGDTQYF
cdr3_nt: TGCAGCGTTGAAGCGCAACAGGGAGATACGCAGTATTTT

cdr3_length: 15
d_call: TRBD2
v_call: TRBV6-4
clone_size: NA
j_call: TRBJ2-1
cdr3_aa: CASSDHGGGINEQFF
cdr3_nt: TGTGCCAGCAGTGACCACGGGGGGGGCATAAATGAGCAGTTCTTC

cdr3_length: 16
d_call: TRBD1
v_call: TRBV19
clone_size: NA
j_call: TRBJ2-1
cdr3_aa: CASSVDREGTYNEQFF
cdr3_nt: TGTGCCAGTAGTGTCGACAGGGAAGGAACCTACAATGAGCAGTTCTTC

cdr3_length: 16
d_call: TRBD2
v_call: TRBV4-2
clone_size: NA
j_call: TRBJ2-2
cdr3_aa: CASSQDFAGEVGELFF
cdr3_nt: TGTGCCAGCAGCCAAGATTTCGCGGGAGAGGTCGGGGAGCTGTTTTTT

cdr3_length: 14
d_call: NA
v_call: TRBV5-1
clone_size: NA
j_call: TRBJ2-1
cdr3_aa: CASSLTTTYNEQFF
cdr3_nt: TGCGCCAGCAGCCTGACCACTACGTACAATGAGCAGTTCTTC

cdr3_length: 13
d_call: NA
v_call: TRBV5-3
clone_size: NA
j_call: TRBJ2-2
cdr3_aa: CARSTIETGELFF
cdr3_nt: TGTGCCAGAAGCACTATAGAAACCGGGGAGCTGTTTTTT

cdr3_length: 12
d_call: NA
v_call: TRBV5-4
clone_size: NA
j_call: TRBJ2-7
cdr3_aa: CASSSHSYEQYF
cdr3_nt: TGTGCCAGCAGCTCCCACTCCTACGAGCAGTACTTC

cdr3_length: 18
d_call: TRBD2
v_call: TRBV4-3
clone_size: NA
j_call: TRBJ2-3
cdr3_aa: CASSQETPSGGSTDTQYF
cdr3_nt: TGCGCCAGCAGCCAAGAAACACCGAGCGGGGGGAGCACAGATACGCAGTATTTT

cdr3_length: 12
d_call: TRBD1
v_call: TRBV5-8
clone_size: NA
j_call: TRBJ2-7
cdr3_aa: CASIRGLGEQYF
cdr3_nt: TGTGCCAGCATCAGGGGGCTCGGGGAGCAGTACTTC

cdr3_length: 17
d_call: NA
v_call: TRBV19
clone_size: NA
j_call: TRBJ2-5
cdr3_aa: CASSIGVSGHWKETQYF
cdr3_nt: TGTGCCAGTAGTATAGGGGTTTCGGGTCATTGGAAAGAGACCCAGTACTTC

cdr3_length: 15
d_call: TRBD2
v_call: TRBV30
clone_size: NA
j_call: TRBJ2-7
cdr3_aa: CAWKTGTSATYEQYF
cdr3_nt: TGTGCCTGGAAGACCGGGACTAGCGCAACCTACGAGCAGTACTTC

cdr3_length: 11
d_call: NA
v_call: TRBV25-1
clone_size: few
j_call: TRBJ1-1
cdr3_aa: CASSAHNAAFF
cdr3_nt: TGTGCCAGCAGTGCCCATAACGCGGCTTTCTTT

cdr3_length: 13
d_call: NA
v_call: TRBV11-2
clone_size: NA
j_call: TRBJ2-1
cdr3_aa: CASSLDLSGGQFF
cdr3_nt: TGTGCCAGCAGCTTAGATCTGAGCGGTGGGCAGTTCTTC

cdr3_length: 15
d_call: TRBD2
v_call: TRBV15
clone_size: NA
j_call: TRBJ2-7
cdr3_aa: CATSREDGRAFEQYF
cdr3_nt: TGTGCCACCAGCAGAGAGGACGGGAGGGCCTTCGAGCAGTACTTC

cdr3_length: 13
d_call: TRBD2
v_call: TRBV5-1
clone_size: once
j_call: TRBJ2-1
cdr3_aa: CASSLGTSNEQFF
cdr3_nt: TGCGCCAGCAGCTTAGGGACTAGCAATGAGCAGTTCTTC

cdr3_length: 14
d_call: NA
v_call: TRBV7-8
clone_size: NA
j_call: TRBJ2-7
cdr3_aa: CASSLSRGSYEQYF
cdr3_nt: TGTGCCAGCAGCTTAAGCAGGGGCTCCTACGAGCAGTACTTC

cdr3_length: 13
d_call: NA
v_call: TRBV5-1
clone_size: NA
j_call: TRBJ2-2
cdr3_aa: CASSLVVTGELFF
cdr3_nt: TGCGCCAGCAGCTTGGTAGTCACCGGGGAGCTGTTTTTT

cdr3_length: 14
d_call: TRBD2
v_call: TRBV28
clone_size: NA
j_call: TRBJ2-7
cdr3_aa: CASIPGGRGGEQYF
cdr3_nt: TGTGCCAGCATACCTGGCGGGAGAGGTGGCGAGCAGTACTTC

cdr3_length: 17
d_call: TRBD2
v_call: TRBV5-4
clone_size: NA
j_call: TRBJ2-7
cdr3_aa: CASSRGTSGARGYEQYF
cdr3_nt: TGTGCCAGCAGCAGGGGGACTAGCGGGGCGAGGGGCTACGAGCAGTACTTC

cdr3_length: 15
d_call: NA
v_call: TRBV19
clone_size: NA
j_call: TRBJ1-6
cdr3_aa: CASTPAVGWDSPLHF
cdr3_nt: TGTGCCAGTACCCCCGCGGTCGGCTGGGATTCACCCCTCCACTTT

cdr3_length: 11
d_call: NA
v_call: TRBV25-1
clone_size: NA
j_call: TRBJ2-7
cdr3_aa: CASRSPYEQYF
cdr3_nt: TGTGCCAGCAGGTCTCCATACGAGCAGTACTTC

cdr3_length: 14
d_call: NA
v_call: TRBV30
clone_size: NA
j_call: TRBJ1-4
cdr3_aa: CAWKRSATNEKLFF
cdr3_nt: TGTGCCTGGAAGAGGAGTGCAACTAATGAAAAACTGTTTTTT

cdr3_length: 18
d_call: TRBD2
v_call: TRBV7-8
clone_size: NA
j_call: TRBJ2-4
cdr3_aa: CASSLAVGQRGNKNIQYF
cdr3_nt: TGTGCCAGCAGCTTAGCTGTTGGGCAGCGGGGCAACAAAAACATTCAGTACTTC

cdr3_length: 14
d_call: NA
v_call: TRBV4-3
clone_size: NA
j_call: TRBJ2-7
cdr3_aa: CASSQDFEDYEQYF
cdr3_nt: TGCGCCAGCAGCCAAGATTTTGAGGATTACGAGCAGTACTTC

cdr3_length: 14
d_call: TRBD1
v_call: TRBV27
clone_size: NA
j_call: TRBJ1-6
cdr3_aa: CASSSGQAHSPLHF
cdr3_nt: TGTGCCAGCAGTTCGGGACAGGCTCATTCACCCCTCCACTTT

cdr3_length: 14
d_call: NA
v_call: TRBV5-4
clone_size: NA
j_call: TRBJ1-5
cdr3_aa: CASSLGGSNQPQHF
cdr3_nt: TGTGCCAGCAGCTTGGGAGGGAGCAATCAGCCCCAGCATTTT

cdr3_length: 12
d_call: TRBD1
v_call: TRBV28
clone_size: once
j_call: TRBJ2-5
cdr3_aa: CASSRGHGTQYF
cdr3_nt: TGTGCCAGCAGTAGGGGGCACGGGACCCAGTACTTC

cdr3_length: 14
d_call: NA
v_call: TRBV19
clone_size: once
j_call: TRBJ1-5
cdr3_aa: CASSPGGVNQPQHF
cdr3_nt: TGTGCCAGTAGTCCGGGGGGGGTGAATCAGCCCCAGCATTTT

cdr3_length: 15
d_call: NA
v_call: TRBV11-2
clone_size: NA
j_call: TRBJ2-5
cdr3_aa: CASSLGGGGPETQYF
cdr3_nt: TGTGCCAGCAGCTTAGGGGGAGGGGGTCCAGAGACCCAGTACTTC

cdr3_length: 18
d_call: TRBD2
v_call: TRBV10-3
clone_size: NA
j_call: TRBJ2-7
cdr3_aa: CAISEVGTSGINLYEQYF
cdr3_nt: TGTGCCATCAGTGAGGTCGGGACTAGCGGGATCAACCTCTACGAGCAGTACTTC

cdr3_length: 15
d_call: NA
v_call: TRBV5-8
clone_size: NA
j_call: TRBJ1-4
cdr3_aa: CASSVPGRNNEKLFF
cdr3_nt: TGTGCCAGCAGCGTACCGGGGAGAAATAATGAAAAACTGTTTTTT

cdr3_length: 13
d_call: TRBD1
v_call: TRBV6-1
clone_size: NA
j_call: TRBJ1-2
cdr3_aa: CASSEDRGWSYTF
cdr3_nt: TGTGCCAGCAGTGAAGACAGGGGATGGAGCTACACCTTT

cdr3_length: 11
d_call: NA
v_call: TRBV20-1
clone_size: few
j_call: TRBJ2-7
cdr3_aa: CSARPSEEQYF
cdr3_nt: TGCAGTGCTAGACCGTCTGAGGAGCAGTACTTC

cdr3_length: 15
d_call: TRBD2
v_call: TRBV6-1
clone_size: few
j_call: TRBJ2-5
cdr3_aa: CASSALAGGQETQYF
cdr3_nt: TGTGCCAGCAGTGCCCTAGCGGGGGGGCAAGAGACCCAGTACTTC

cdr3_length: 15
d_call: NA
v_call: TRBV27
clone_size: NA
j_call: TRBJ1-2
cdr3_aa: CASSLESGTNYGYTF
cdr3_nt: TGTGCCAGCAGTTTAGAATCGGGTACTAACTATGGCTACACCTTC

cdr3_length: 13
d_call: TRBD1
v_call: TRBV28
clone_size: NA
j_call: TRBJ2-5
cdr3_aa: CASNAGGSETQYF
cdr3_nt: TGTGCCAGCAACGCAGGGGGCAGTGAGACCCAGTACTTC

cdr3_length: 14
d_call: TRBD2
v_call: TRBV6-1
clone_size: NA
j_call: TRBJ2-4
cdr3_aa: CASSEGGGADIQYF
cdr3_nt: TGTGCCAGCAGTGAGGGGGGGGGAGCGGACATTCAGTACTTC

cdr3_length: 15
d_call: TRBD1
v_call: TRBV29-1
clone_size: NA
j_call: TRBJ2-3
cdr3_aa: CSGTLDRGSGDTQYF
cdr3_nt: TGCAGCGGAACCCTGGACAGGGGCTCCGGAGATACGCAGTATTTT

cdr3_length: 14
d_call: TRBD2
v_call: TRBV7-2
clone_size: NA
j_call: TRBJ2-3
cdr3_aa: CASSSEAGGDTQYF
cdr3_nt: TGTGCCAGCAGCTCTGAGGCGGGGGGAGATACGCAGTATTTT

cdr3_length: 13
d_call: TRBD1
v_call: TRBV6-5
clone_size: NA
j_call: TRBJ2-1
cdr3_aa: CASRGQGRDEQFF
cdr3_nt: TGTGCCAGCAGGGGACAGGGAAGGGATGAGCAGTTCTTC

cdr3_length: 13
d_call: NA
v_call: TRBV6-5
clone_size: NA
j_call: TRBJ1-5
cdr3_aa: CASSYLQNQPQHF
cdr3_nt: TGTGCCAGCAGTTACCTACAGAATCAGCCCCAGCATTTT

cdr3_length: 12
d_call: NA
v_call: TRBV7-9
clone_size: NA
j_call: TRBJ2-7
cdr3_aa: CASSLLEREQYF
cdr3_nt: TGTGCCAGCAGCTTACTAGAAAGGGAGCAGTACTTC

cdr3_length: 17
d_call: TRBD2
v_call: TRBV19
clone_size: NA
j_call: TRBJ2-1
cdr3_aa: CASSIDRGGGEYNEQFF
cdr3_nt: TGTGCCAGTAGTATAGATCGGGGCGGGGGTGAGTACAATGAGCAGTTCTTC

cdr3_length: 16
d_call: TRBD2
v_call: TRBV9
clone_size: NA
j_call: TRBJ2-2
cdr3_aa: CASSPRLAGDTGELFF
cdr3_nt: TGTGCCAGCAGCCCCCGACTAGCGGGAGACACCGGGGAGCTGTTTTTT